These T cell receptor beta chains were read from a single sample in a study of regulatory T cells in long-lasting Graves disease. TCRdb re-called the multiplex PCR reads through MiXCR, storing one row per CDR3 protein. In the table there are approximately 400,000 distinct CDR3 sequences, 15% of which are singletons. These data were also reused for a study on T cells in Graves' hyperthyroidism and ophthalmopathy.

Sequences were derived from peripheral blood mononuclear cells (PBMCs), sampled at new diagnosis, from a patient treated with antithyroid drugs. Receptors originate from a woman in her twenties or thirties with Graves disease. Each CDR3 is given with its conserved first and last residue. The D gene is left open where the match is weak.

j_call	d_call	v_call	cdr3_aa
TRBJ2-1	.	TRBV18	CASSPPGLRLPPFF
TRBJ1-1	.	TRBV24-1	CATVDSRNTEAFF
TRBJ1-2	.	TRBV5-1	CASSGTGPQTYGYTF
TRBJ2-1	TRBD1	TRBV5-6	CASSVQGLSSYNEQFF
TRBJ2-4	.	TRBV6-9	CASSYMGAPLIF
TRBJ2-1	.	TRBV7-8	CASSPTGYEQFF
TRBJ1-1	TRBD1	TRBV16	CASSWDSLNAEAFF
TRBJ2-7	TRBD1	TRBV18	CASSPTGGYEQYF
TRBJ1-2	TRBD1	TRBV4-1	CASSGRTFTGGTNYGYTF
TRBJ2-1	TRBD2	TRBV11-3	CASSLGLVGNEQFF
TRBJ2-5	.	TRBV5-1	CASAPPPLDVQETQYF
TRBJ1-2	.	TRBV5-1	CASSLSPADLAGYTF
TRBJ2-1	TRBD2	TRBV12-3/TRBV12-4	CASSARGTSVGPYNEQFF
TRBJ2-7	.	TRBV6-1	CACGRGGPYEQYF
TRBJ1-1	.	TRBV30	CAWTVNTEAFF
TRBJ2-7	.	TRBV20-1	CSARAQDGYPGPEQYF
TRBJ2-1	TRBD2	TRBV19	CASRASGRSSYNEQFF
TRBJ2-5	TRBD1	TRBV18	CASSQWTGVRETQYF
TRBJ1-6	.	TRBV5-1	CASSLDSGGEDSPLHF
TRBJ2-5	TRBD2	TRBV10-1	CASSEGLAGNQETQYF